This TCR beta chain emerged from a study of T cells in Graves' hyperthyroidism and ophthalmopathy. Study-wide findings and caveats: A model of 13 V-J pairs discriminated ophthalmopathy from stable hyperthyroidism. In the blood, most expanded thyroid clonotypes above 0.001 appeared as well.

Thyroid ultrasound, orbital computed tomography, clinical symptoms, and serum thyroxine and TRAb underpinned diagnoses. More than 8 ml fresh peripheral blood yielded the PBMCs. A word on this clonotype: The antigen is undetermined.

Authors of the study amplified TCR beta CDR3 regions from RNA transcripts. RT-PCR in the first round (using the HTBI primer set) targeted the TCR CDR3. One entry per CDR3 protein, called by TCRdb with MiXCR from the multiplex PCR reads. This table holds 490,000 or so distinct CDR3 sequences, 15% to 20% found once. The TCR originated in a man aged 40-49 years with Graves' ophthalmopathy. Sequencing was done on a sample of blood.

For the CDR3, the DNA is TGTGCCAGCAGCTATACTAGCGGGGGGAACAATGAGCAGTTCTTC. Its protein is CASSYTSGGNNEQFF. This chain connects TRBV7-9 to TRBJ2-1, with TRBD2 identical over 12 bases. This CDR3 region has 15 residues. V gave up 4 bases and J gave up 5 bases; unmatched junction bases: 3. Germline V lookup: CDR1 SEHNR, CDR2 FQNEAQ (reference sequence).